This TCR beta chain was sequenced in a study of regulatory T cells. Study-wide points: Skewed V and J usage and few unique V-J pairs marked patient repertoires, most in Tregs. Hydrophobic residues at CDR3 positions 6 and 7 were enriched in conventional CD4+ T cells of CD3G-deficient patients.

Primers: 52 TRBV forward and 13 TRBJ reverse. Clones were sequenced by immunoSEQ multiplex PCR, and TCRdb holds only the in-frame ones, with some missing. The data hold 25,000 to 30,000 clones, with around 90% observed a single time. Autoimmunity was present in every CD3G-deficient patient, worse in two. At testing, patients were 2 to 39 years old, with reduced naive and increased memory T-cell proportions. Regulatory (CD25-high CD127-low) and conventional (CD25-low CD127-high) CD4+ T cells were sorted separately. CDR3 size: 15 residues. Germline V gene sequence: CDR1 LNHDA, CDR2 SQIVND (reference sequence). Trimming stripped 9 bases from V and 5 bases from J, with 22 bases between. To note about this clone: The antigen remains undetermined.

V and J are TRBV19 and TRBJ1-1; no definite D call. The source of this sequence is a person aged 18 to 35 with CD3G deficiency. Sequenced sample: conventional CD4+ T cells sorted from blood. The chain's CDR3 is CASKRLAAGRTEAFF. DNA of the CDR3: TGTGCCAGCAAGCGTCTCGCAGCGGGGAGGACTGAAGCTTTCTTT.